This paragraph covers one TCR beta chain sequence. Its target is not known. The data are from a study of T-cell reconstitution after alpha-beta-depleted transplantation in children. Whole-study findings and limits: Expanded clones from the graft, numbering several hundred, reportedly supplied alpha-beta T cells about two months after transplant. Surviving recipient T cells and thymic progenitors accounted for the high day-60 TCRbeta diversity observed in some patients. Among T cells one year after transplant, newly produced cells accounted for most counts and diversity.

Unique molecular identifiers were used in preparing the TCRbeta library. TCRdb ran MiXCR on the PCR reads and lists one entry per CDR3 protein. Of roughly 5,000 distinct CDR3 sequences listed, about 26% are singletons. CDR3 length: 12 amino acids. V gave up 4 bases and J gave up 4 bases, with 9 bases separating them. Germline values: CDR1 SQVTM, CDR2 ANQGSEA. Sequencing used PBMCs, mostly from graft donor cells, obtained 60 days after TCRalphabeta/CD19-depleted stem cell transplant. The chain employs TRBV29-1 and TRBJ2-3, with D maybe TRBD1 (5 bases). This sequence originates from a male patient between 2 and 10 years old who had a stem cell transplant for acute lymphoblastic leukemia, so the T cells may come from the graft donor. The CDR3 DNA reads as TGCAGCGTTGTAAGGGGCCCAGATACGCAGTATTTT. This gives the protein CSVVRGPDTQYF.